A single T cell receptor beta chain is shown here with its context. Participant reports of clinical history set cohort assignment. As processed by the authors: Nucleated cell number was recorded as an estimate derived from reference gene primer amplification. The method was immunoSEQ multiplex PCR; TCRdb's version includes in-frame clones alone and lacks a portion of them. Clone size and V and J calls were adopted from that table, with D and trimming inferred from the DNA. The sample includes approximately 200,000 clones, roughly nine tenths seen only once; the top ten take about 2.1%. The sample belongs to a study of blood T cell repertoires in COVID-19. Study overall: Samples came from the United States, Italy and Spain, spanning acute and convalescent COVID-19.

CDR1 is SGHDT and CDR2 is YYEEEE in the germline V gene. With 4 bases clipped from V and 2 bases from J, the junction kept 3 bases outside the gene matches. The CDR3 is 14 residues long. The sequenced material came from PBMCs or T cells enriched from blood (not recorded which). This chain joins TRBV5-6 and TRBJ2-7; 10 bases are shared with TRBD1. The receptor was derived from a woman aged 40 to 49 with acute COVID-19. CDR3 protein: CASSGGTGAYEQYF. The CDR3 DNA sequence: TGTGCCAGCAGCGGGGGGACAGGGGCCTACGAGCAGTACTTC.